A single T cell receptor (beta chain) is shown here with its context. The V and J ends lost 2 bases and 7 bases respectively, with 12 bases between them. Germline assignment: CDR1 SGHTA and CDR2 FQGTGA. The CDR3 length is 15 residues. This sample is drawn from a study of response to subunit inactivated influenza vaccine. Each CDR3 protein is one row after TCRdb ran MiXCR on the RT-PCR reads. The data show about 520,000 distinct CDR3 sequences, roughly 25% seen once. The receptor comes from a man over 45 who received an inactivated influenza vaccine. This sequence joins TRBV7-3 and TRBJ1-6; D not resolved. The sequencing used CD4+ T cells sorted from PBMCs, collected less than 6 days after vaccination. This CDR3 is CASSLAGLGNSPLHF. The CDR3 bases are TGTGCCAGCAGCTTAGCAGGATTAGGGAATTCACCCCTCCACTTT. Full variable domain (missing parts from reference TRBV7-3 and TRBJ1-6): GAGVSQTPSNKVTEKGKYVELRCDPISGHTALYWYRQSLGQGPEFLIYFQGTGAADDSGLPNDRFFAVRPEGSVSTLKIQRTERGDSAVYLCASSLAGLGNSPLHFGNGTRLTVT.